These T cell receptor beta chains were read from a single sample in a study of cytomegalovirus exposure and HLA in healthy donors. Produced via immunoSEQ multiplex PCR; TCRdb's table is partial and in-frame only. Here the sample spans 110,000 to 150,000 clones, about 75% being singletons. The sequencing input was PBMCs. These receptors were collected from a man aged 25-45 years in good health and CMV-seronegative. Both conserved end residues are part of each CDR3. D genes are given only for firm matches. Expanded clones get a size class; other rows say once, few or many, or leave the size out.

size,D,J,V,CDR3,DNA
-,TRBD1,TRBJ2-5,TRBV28,CASSSTRQGQETQYF,TGTGCCAGCAGTTCCACTCGACAGGGGCAAGAGACCCAGTACTTC
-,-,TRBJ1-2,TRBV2,CASSEERDYGYTF,TGTGCCAGCAGTGAAGAAAGAGACTATGGCTACACCTTC
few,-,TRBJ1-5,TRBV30,CAWSVRSSNQPQHF,TGTGCCTGGAGTGTAAGGAGTAGCAATCAGCCCCAGCATTTT
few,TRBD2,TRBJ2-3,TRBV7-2,CASSLDLAGGPSQYF,TGTGCCAGCAGCTTGGATCTAGCGGGGGGGCCGTCGCAGTATTTT
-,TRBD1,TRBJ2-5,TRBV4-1,CASSHQTGGAEAQYF,TGCGCCAGCAGCCACCAGACAGGGGGTGCAGAGGCCCAGTACTTC
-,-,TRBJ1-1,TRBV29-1,CSPSAPGGDTEAFF,TGCAGCCCCTCGGCCCCGGGAGGGGACACTGAAGCTTTCTTT
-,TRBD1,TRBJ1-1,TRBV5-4,CASSLGRGDRGEAFF,TGTGCCAGCAGCTTGGGCAGGGGGGATCGTGGTGAAGCTTTCTTT
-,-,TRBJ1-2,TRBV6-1,CASSEVYSNYGYTF,TGTGCCAGCAGTGAAGTTTACAGCAACTATGGCTACACCTTC
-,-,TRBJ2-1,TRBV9,CASSPPVMSSYNEQFF,TGTGCCAGCAGCCCCCCTGTGATGAGCTCCTACAATGAGCAGTTCTTC
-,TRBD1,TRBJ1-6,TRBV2,CASSLDRAGYNSPLHF,TGTGCCAGCAGCCTGGACAGGGCCGGATATAATTCACCCCTCCACTTT
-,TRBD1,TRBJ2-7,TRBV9,CASSEPGQGDEQYF,TGTGCCAGCAGCGAACCGGGACAGGGGGACGAGCAGTACTTC
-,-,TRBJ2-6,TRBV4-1,CASSHGAGSSGANGLTF,TGCGCCAGCAGCCATGGGGCGGGAAGCTCTGGGGCCAACGGCCTGACTTTC
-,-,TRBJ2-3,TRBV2,CASRAGLSWDTQYF,TGTGCCAGCAGGGCGGGGCTTTCTTGGGATACGCAGTATTTT
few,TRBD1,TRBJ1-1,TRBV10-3,CAISESGTTGVQNTEAFF,TGTGCCATCAGTGAGAGTGGGACGACAGGGGTACAGAACACTGAAGCTTTCTTT
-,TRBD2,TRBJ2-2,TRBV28,CASRGGIHSAFTGELFF,TGTGCCAGCAGGGGGGGGATTCACTCCGCCTTCACCGGGGAGCTGTTTTTT
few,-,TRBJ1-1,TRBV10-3,CASSYGVFTFF,TGTGCCAGCAGTTACGGGGTGTTTACTTTCTTT
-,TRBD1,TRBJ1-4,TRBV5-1,CASSLGQGLDEKLFF,TGCGCCAGCAGCTTGGGACAGGGTCTTGATGAAAAACTGTTTTTT
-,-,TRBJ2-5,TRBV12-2,CASRLDVGQRETQYF,TGTGCAAGTCGCTTAGATGTCGGACAGCGGGAGACCCAGTACTTC
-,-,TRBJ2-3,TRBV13,CASSLERGATDTQYF,TGTGCCAGCAGCTTAGAACGGGGGGCTACAGATACGCAGTATTTT
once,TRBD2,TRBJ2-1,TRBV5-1,CASSLVGGSSYNEQFF,TGCGCCAGCAGCTTGGTGGGCGGGAGCTCCTACAATGAGCAGTTCTTC
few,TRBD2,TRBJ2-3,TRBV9,CASSVGASGGLLTDTQYF,TGTGCCAGCAGCGTAGGGGCTAGCGGGGGCCTTCTCACAGATACGCAGTATTTT
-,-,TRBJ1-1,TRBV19,CASSIRGGDSAFF,TGTGCCAGTAGTATCCGGGGGGGGGATTCAGCTTTCTTT
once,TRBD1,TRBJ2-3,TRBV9,CARLKRDRVTDTQYF,TGTGCCAGGCTGAAGAGGGACAGGGTAACCGATACGCAGTATTTT
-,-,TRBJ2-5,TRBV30,CAWSVGETQYF,TGTGCCTGGAGTGTCGGTGAGACCCAGTACTTC
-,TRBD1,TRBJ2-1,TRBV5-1,CASSPGQGAGDEQFF,TGCGCCAGCAGCCCGGGACAGGGGGCAGGAGATGAGCAGTTCTTC
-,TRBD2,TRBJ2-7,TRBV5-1,CASSFLAGDSSYEQYF,TGCGCCAGCAGCTTCTTAGCGGGGGACTCCTCCTACGAGCAGTACTTC
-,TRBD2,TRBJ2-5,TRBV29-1,CSVAQSGGSETQYF,TGCAGCGTTGCCCAAAGCGGGGGTAGTGAGACCCAGTACTTC
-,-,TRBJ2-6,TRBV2,CASSVDGAAGANGLTF,TGTGCCAGCAGTGTGGATGGGGCGGCAGGGGCCAACGGCCTGACTTTC
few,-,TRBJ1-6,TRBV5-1,CASSLDWWQASRNSPLHF,TGCGCCAGCAGCTTGGATTGGTGGCAGGCTTCAAGGAATTCACCCCTCCACTTT
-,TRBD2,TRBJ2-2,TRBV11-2,CASTRGTSSIGELFF,TGTGCCAGCACCAGGGGGACTAGCTCCATCGGGGAGCTGTTTTTT
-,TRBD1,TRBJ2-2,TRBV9,CASSLEGARPGELFF,TGTGCCAGCAGCCTCGAGGGGGCTCGGCCCGGGGAGCTGTTTTTT
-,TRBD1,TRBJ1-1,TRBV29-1,CSVVQGLMNTEAFF,TGCAGCGTTGTACAGGGGCTAATGAACACTGAAGCTTTCTTT
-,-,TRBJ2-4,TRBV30,CAWSLREGAKNIQYF,TGTGCCTGGAGTCTGAGGGAAGGGGCCAAAAACATTCAGTACTTC
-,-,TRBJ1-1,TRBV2,CASSETVNTEAFF,TGTGCCAGCAGTGAGACAGTGAACACTGAAGCTTTCTTT
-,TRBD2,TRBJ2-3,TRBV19,CASSSWSGGADTQYF,TGTGCCAGTAGTTCCTGGAGCGGGGGGGCAGATACGCAGTATTTT
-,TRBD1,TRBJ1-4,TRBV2,CASHRGLEEKLFF,TGTGCCAGCCACAGGGGGCTGGAAGAAAAACTGTTTTTT
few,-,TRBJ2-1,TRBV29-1,CSVESGLPYNEQFF,TGCAGCGTTGAAAGCGGGTTACCCTACAATGAGCAGTTCTTC
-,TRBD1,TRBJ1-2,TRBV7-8,CASSLYYGTGDGYTF,TGTGCCAGCAGCTTATATTACGGGACAGGGGATGGCTACACCTTC
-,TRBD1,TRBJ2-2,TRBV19,CASSPDRVYGELFF,TGTGCCAGTAGTCCGGACAGGGTATATGGGGAGCTGTTTTTT
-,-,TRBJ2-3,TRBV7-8,CASSSTGTTDTQYF,TGTGCCAGCAGCTCCACAGGGACCACAGATACGCAGTATTTT
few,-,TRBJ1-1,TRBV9,CASSVGGVRTEAFF,TGTGCCAGCAGCGTAGGGGGGGTGAGGACTGAAGCTTTCTTT
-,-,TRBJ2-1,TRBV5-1,CASRRDSPVTGNEQFF,TGCGCCAGCAGAAGGGATTCCCCGGTAACAGGAAATGAGCAGTTCTTC
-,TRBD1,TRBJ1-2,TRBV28,CASSTGGLGVTGYTF,TGTGCCAGCAGTACAGGGGGGCTCGGGGTAACTGGCTACACCTTC
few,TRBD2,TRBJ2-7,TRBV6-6,CASVGEGGILYEQYF,TGTGCCAGCGTCGGGGAGGGAGGGATTCTCTACGAGCAGTACTTC
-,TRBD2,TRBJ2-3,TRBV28,CASSYTSGRDTQYF,TGTGCCAGCAGTTATACTAGCGGGCGGGATACGCAGTATTTT
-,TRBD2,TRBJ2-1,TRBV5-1,CASSPLAGGSFGEQFF,TGCGCCAGCAGCCCATTAGCGGGGGGTTCTTTCGGAGAGCAGTTCTTC
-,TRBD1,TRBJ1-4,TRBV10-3,CAISETQGAAEKLFF,TGTGCCATCAGTGAGACCCAGGGGGCGGCTGAAAAACTGTTTTTT
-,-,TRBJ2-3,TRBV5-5,CASSPWGGASTDTQYF,TGTGCCAGCAGCCCGTGGGGGGGCGCTAGCACAGATACGCAGTATTTT
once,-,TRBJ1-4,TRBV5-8,CASSGAVTSTNEKLFF,TGTGCCAGCAGCGGCGCGGTCACTTCAACTAATGAAAAACTGTTTTTT
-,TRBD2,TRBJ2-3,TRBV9,CASSRTSGAGTDTQYF,TGTGCCAGCAGCAGGACTAGCGGGGCAGGCACAGATACGCAGTATTTT
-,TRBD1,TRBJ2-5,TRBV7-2,CASSTGTAFWGQYF,TGTGCCAGCAGCACCGGGACAGCCTTCTGGGGGCAGTACTTC
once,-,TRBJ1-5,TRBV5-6,CASSSGTFNQPQHF,TGTGCCAGCAGCTCCGGGACTTTCAATCAGCCCCAGCATTTT
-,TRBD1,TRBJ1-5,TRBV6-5,CASSLKGGQGTPQHF,TGTGCCAGCAGTTTAAAAGGTGGACAGGGGACCCCCCAGCATTTT